The next 21 T cell receptor beta chains were all read from a single sample in a study of CD8 T cells in ankylosing spondylitis listed by TCRdb under 2017. The library was built by means of 5' RACE. TCRdb shows the sequencer as Illumina HiSeq 2500. In-frame beta chains were kept once TCRdb had trimmed the public reads at Q25 with fastp and called clones with MiXCR. Each CDR3 protein appears once, grouped with its most common genes and DNA. This sample holds about 42,000 distinct CDR3 sequences; around 2.8% were observed only once. Approximately 4.5% of the sample rests with the top ten. The source material was blood, either unsorted or a sorted T cell fraction (not recorded which). Receptors were obtained from a male donor with ankylosing spondylitis or in good health (not recorded which).

This clonotype has at least ten counts. The chain employs TRBV9 and TRBJ2-1; 14 positions match TRBD2. The CDR3 is 15 residues long. Germline CDR1 is SGDLS and CDR2 is YYNGEE. J lost 5 bases, V lost 5 bases, and 3 bases had no gene match. The CDR3 DNA reads TGTGCCAGCAGTGGGACTAGCGGGAGCCACAATGAGCAGTTCTTC. Its protein is CASSGTSGSHNEQFF.

This clonotype was observed many times. This sequence joins TRBV9 and TRBJ1-6; unclear D gene. The germline V and J ends were trimmed by 0 bases and 0 bases, with 10 bases remaining between them. The CDR3 consists of 17 residues. Germline CDR1 SGDLS, CDR2 YYNGEE. The CDR3 DNA is TGTGCCAGCAGCGTAGGGGCCCTGAGCTCCTATAATTCACCCCTCCACTTT. Protein: CASSVGALSSYNSPLHF.

This clonotype was seen repeatedly, ten times or more. CDR3: CASSVGLASSYEQYF. The CDR3, as DNA: TGTGCCAGCAGCGTAGGTCTAGCGAGCTCCTACGAGCAGTACTTC. The chain employs TRBV9 and TRBJ2-7; perhaps TRBD2 as D (6 bases). V gave up 0 bases and J gave up 0 bases, with 10 bases separating them. The CDR3 has 15 amino acids. CDR1 SGDLS and CDR2 YYNGEE come from the germline V gene.

This clonotype appeared many times. V and J are TRBV9 and TRBJ2-7; 8 positions match TRBD2. J lost 7 bases, V lost 3 bases, and 12 bases had no gene match. Germline loops: CDR1 SGDLS, CDR2 YYNGEE. The CDR3 spans 15 residues. The DNA of the CDR3 is TGTGCCAGCAGCGCCGAATCCGGGACTAGGCCTGAGCAGTACTTC. It specifies CASSAESGTRPEQYF.

This clonotype was picked up many times. V gene TRBV9 combines with J gene TRBJ2-3; TRBD1 aligns across 8 bases. From germline, CDR1 is SGDLS and CDR2 YYNGEE. The CDR3 consists of 15 residues. V gave up 3 bases and J gave up 0 bases; unmatched junction bases: 3. The CDR3 DNA sequence: TGTGCCAGCAGCGGGACAGGGCTGAGCACAGATACGCAGTATTTT. Its protein product is CASSGTGLSTDTQYF.

This clonotype was seen a few times. This may stem from a read error, because a much larger clone lies one nucleotide away. The V gene is TRBV9, the J gene TRBJ2-3; a weak D match, TRBD2 (5 bases). The CDR3 is 17 residues long. The ends were cut back, 3 bases at V and 2 bases at J, with 19 bases in the middle. Germline CDR1 and CDR2: SGDLS and YYNGEE. The CDR3 nucleotides read TGTGCCAGCAGCGACTGCCCCAGCGGAAAGGCCACAGATACGCAGTATTTT. This encodes CASSDCPSGKATDTQYF. The full variable domain, in which reference TRBV9 and TRBJ2-3 provide the parts outside the CDR3, is DSGVTQTPKHLITATGQRVTLRCSPRSGDLSVYWYQQSLDQGLQFLIQYYNGEERAKGNILERFSAQQFPDLHSELNLSSLELGDSALYFCASSDCPSGKATDTQYFGPGTRLTVL.

This clonotype was found many times. This chain links TRBV9 with TRBJ2-1; D may be TRBD1 (6 bases). The CDR3 loop spans 17 amino acids. Germline V gene sequence: CDR1 SGDLS, CDR2 YYNGEE. Trimming took 4 bases from V and 3 from J, leaving 20 bases between them. CDR3 coding DNA: TGTGCCAGCAGCTTAATCTTCGGGAAAGGGGGCTACAATGAGCAGTTCTTC. Amino acids: CASSLIFGKGGYNEQFF. The whole variable domain, filled in from reference TRBV9 and TRBJ2-1, reads DSGVTQTPKHLITATGQRVTLRCSPRSGDLSVYWYQQSLDQGLQFLIQYYNGEERAKGNILERFSAQQFPDLHSELNLSSLELGDSALYFCASSLIFGKGGYNEQFFGPGTRLTVL.

This clonotype came up many times. The rearrangement joins TRBV9 to TRBJ2-1; a weak D match, TRBD1 (6 bases). The CDR3 consists of 15 residues. Germline V gene lookup returns CDR1 SGDLS and CDR2 YYNGEE. The germline V and J ends were trimmed by 4 bases and 2 bases, with 13 bases remaining between them. The CDR3 coding sequence is TGTGCCAGCAGCCCGCGTCGACAGGCCTACAATGAGCAGTTCTTC. Its protein product is CASSPRRQAYNEQFF.

This chain uses TRBV9 with TRBJ1-4; no clear D gene. Germline V gene sequence: CDR1 SGDLS, CDR2 YYNGEE. The CDR3 is 14 amino acids. V lost 0 bases to trimming and J lost 2 bases, with 5 bases between them. Here the CDR3 reads CASSVDGTNEKLFF. The CDR3 DNA sequence: TGTGCCAGCAGCGTAGACGGGACTAATGAAAAACTGTTTTTT.

In this sample, this clonotype turned up many times. The rearrangement joins TRBV9 to TRBJ2-6; no definite D call. The V and J ends lost 0 bases and 0 bases respectively, with 10 bases between them. The CDR3 totals 17 residues. In germline, CDR1 is SGDLS, CDR2 YYNGEE. CDR3 sequence reads: CASSVVGGSSGANVLTF. As DNA, the CDR3 is TGTGCCAGCAGCGTAGTAGGCGGCAGCTCTGGGGCCAACGTCCTGACTTTC. Based on the CDR3 plus reference TRBV9 and TRBJ2-6, the full variable domain is DSGVTQTPKHLITATGQRVTLRCSPRSGDLSVYWYQQSLDQGLQFLIQYYNGEERAKGNILERFSAQQFPDLHSELNLSSLELGDSALYFCASSVVGGSSGANVLTFGAGSRLTVL.

This clonotype occurred a few times. This rearrangement joins TRBV9 to TRBJ2-1; D possibly corresponds to TRBD2 (6 bases). Trimming left V 0 bases short and J 4 bases short, with 20 bases between. The CDR3 is 18 residues long. CDR1 is SGDLS and CDR2 is YYNGEE in the germline V gene. The CDR3 region has the DNA TGTGCCAGCAGCGTAGGAAGGGGCCCTGGAGGGAGATACAATGAGCAGTTCTTC. It yields the protein CASSVGRGPGGRYNEQFF.

This clonotype was counted ten times or more. The rearrangement uses TRBV9 and TRBJ2-3, with D hard to call. This CDR3 region has 12 residues. CDR1 is SGDLS, CDR2 YYNGEE, per germline. The germline V and J ends were trimmed by 5 bases and 1 base, with 5 bases remaining between them. CDR3 nucleotides: TGTGCCAGCAGGGGCGGCACAGATACGCAGTATTTT. Translated, it gives CASRGGTDTQYF.

This clonotype was observed at least ten times. The J gene is TRBJ1-5, the V gene TRBV14, with D perhaps matching TRBD1 (6 bases). CDR3 length equals 17 residues. CDR1 and CDR2 from the germline V gene are SGHDN and FVKESK. Trimming left V 0 bases short and J 9 bases short, with 21 bases between. The CDR3 loop is CASSQDRSTGPSRPQHF. The CDR3 region has the DNA TGTGCCAGCAGCCAAGACCGATCGACAGGCCCGAGTAGGCCCCAGCATTTT.

In this sample, this clonotype turned up a few times. The chain combines TRBV9 with TRBJ2-7, with 8 positions matching TRBD1. This CDR3 has 15 amino acids. With V trimmed by 0 bases and J by 3 bases, 5 bases remained unmatched. Germline values: CDR1 SGDLS, CDR2 YYNGEE. This CDR3 reads CASSVVGTGDYEQYF. Written as DNA, the CDR3 is TGTGCCAGCAGCGTAGTAGGGACAGGAGACTACGAGCAGTACTTC.

This clonotype has ten or more counts. The gene calls are TRBV9 and TRBJ1-3; no reliable D call. The germline V and J ends were trimmed by 1 base and 3 bases, with 11 bases remaining between them. CDR3 length: 15 residues. The germline V gene encodes CDR1 SGDLS and CDR2 YYNGEE. CDR3 loop: CASSVRAGYGNTIYF. The CDR3 nucleotides read TGTGCCAGCAGCGTAAGGGCCGGGTATGGAAACACCATATATTTT.

This clonotype was seen many times. The gene calls are TRBV9 and TRBJ2-1; no clear D. The CDR3 is made up of 16 amino acids. Germline CDR1 is SGDLS and CDR2 is YYNGEE. V shed 4 bases and J shed 5 bases, with 19 bases lying between them. In DNA form, the CDR3 reads TGTGCCAGCAGCCCCAACGGCTGGTCGGGCGACAATGAGCAGTTCTTC. This translates into CASSPNGWSGDNEQFF.

This clonotype has ten or more counts. The rearrangement uses TRBV9 and TRBJ2-7; 11 bases map to TRBD1. V lost 3 bases, J lost 2 bases, and 1 base stayed unmatched. Germline assignment: CDR1 SGDLS and CDR2 YYNGEE. This CDR3 spans 14 amino acids. CDR3: CASSADRGPYEQYF. CDR3 DNA: TGTGCCAGCAGCGCGGACAGGGGGCCCTACGAGCAGTACTTC. Full variable domain (rest looked up from reference TRBV9 and TRBJ2-7): DSGVTQTPKHLITATGQRVTLRCSPRSGDLSVYWYQQSLDQGLQFLIQYYNGEERAKGNILERFSAQQFPDLHSELNLSSLELGDSALYFCASSADRGPYEQYFGPGTRLTVT.

This clonotype was detected many times. The chain employs TRBV9 and TRBJ2-3; 9 positions match TRBD2. The CDR3 runs 17 residues. V shed 4 bases, J shed 6 bases, and the junction held 15 bases outside the gene matches. The V gene's germline CDR1 is SGDLS and CDR2 YYNGEE. CDR3: CASSKGLAGVHSDTQYF. The CDR3 DNA reads TGTGCCAGCAGCAAAGGGTTAGCGGGAGTTCATTCGGATACGCAGTATTTT. The full variable domain, with the rest looked up from reference TRBV9 and TRBJ2-3, is DSGVTQTPKHLITATGQRVTLRCSPRSGDLSVYWYQQSLDQGLQFLIQYYNGEERAKGNILERFSAQQFPDLHSELNLSSLELGDSALYFCASSKGLAGVHSDTQYFGPGTRLTVL.

This clonotype has a count of ten or more. The chain recombines TRBV9 with TRBJ2-2; 11 bases line up with TRBD1. With 3 bases clipped from V and 4 bases from J, the junction kept 11 bases outside the gene matches. The germline V gene has CDR1 SGDLS and CDR2 YYNGEE. The CDR3 is made up of 18 amino acids. Written as DNA, the CDR3 is TGTGCCAGCAGCGCCAGTCAGGACAGGGGGCGGGTCACCGGGGAGCTGTTTTTT. Protein sequence: CASSASQDRGRVTGELFF.

In this sample, this clonotype turned up many times. The V and J genes are TRBV9 and TRBJ2-2, with 7 bases identical to TRBD1. The junction had 7 bases not matched to a gene; V was cut back by 4 bases and J by 1 base. The germline CDR1 and CDR2 sequences are SGDLS and YYNGEE. The CDR3 loop spans 16 amino acids. CDR3 loop: CASSPRTGLNTGELFF. CDR3 DNA sequence: TGTGCCAGCAGCCCTCGGACAGGACTGAACACCGGGGAGCTGTTTTTT.

This clonotype was seen at least ten times. The chain has TRBV9 and TRBJ1-4; unclear D gene. The CDR3 has 13 residues. Looked up from germline, CDR1 is SGDLS and CDR2 is YYNGEE. Trimming stripped 0 bases from V and 10 bases from J, with 10 bases between. DNA for the CDR3: TGTGCCAGCAGCGTAGCGGGCACCACAAAACTGTTTTTT. Protein sequence: CASSVAGTTKLFF.